This T cell receptor (beta chain) stems from a study of blood T cell repertoires in COVID-19 (dated by TCRdb to between 2020 and 2021). Regarding the research as a whole: Samples from collaborators originated in the United States, Italy and Spain and spanned both the acute and convalescent phases of COVID-19. The dataset comprised deeply sampled blood TCRbeta repertoires from subjects exposed to, actively infected with, or recovered from COVID-19. Sample metadata almost always included a de-identified subject ID, COVID-19 status, age in years and sex. HLA class I and class II types, where available, came from metadata supplied by the sample provider rather than from assay-based typing. Samples came from the ongoing ImmuneRACE study (first 160 participants) plus 1,254 subjects from 6 global collaborators. The prospective study material was composed of cDNA or gDNA derived from T cells, B-cell-depleted T cells, or PBMCs. A freely available public database, intended as a resource for researchers studying the immune response to SARS-CoV-2, is where the repertoires were released.

Collaborating institutions collected whole blood in K2EDTA tubes following their own protocols. For TCRbeta analysis, collaborator samples were shipped as frozen whole blood, as isolated PBMCs, or as DNA extracted from either sample type. About this clone itself: Its antigen is currently not known. One base away there is no much larger clone; base qualities are not given.

CDR1 and CDR2 are read off the germline V gene as ENHRY and SYGVKD. There are 12 amino acids in the CDR3, from cysteine to phenylalanine inclusive. The sequence is cut down to CDR3 DNA, 36 bases in frame from base 1. Trimming leaves V shorter by 6 bases and J shorter by 10 bases, with the junction holding 4 bases beyond the gene matches. TCRbeta CDR3 regions were amplified from genomic DNA by means of the immunoSEQ Assay, a bias-controlled multiplex PCR. On the study's bioinformatics: Within the assay, amplification of reference gene primers was used to estimate how many nucleated cells each sample contained. Sequence reads were collapsed and filtered to measure the absolute abundance of every unique TCRbeta CDR3 rearrangement. For each sample, productive Simpson clonality was calculated by taking the square root of Simpson's diversity index across productive rearrangements. Not all clones reach the TCRdb copy of this immuneACCESS table, which keeps in-frame sequences only. Checked studies attribute under half of the gap to unresolved V genes and leave the rest unexplained. V and J calls and clone size are those listed in that table; D and trimming were worked out from the DNA. In all, the sample holds roughly 140,000 clones, and roughly three quarters of those were seen once. The ten largest make up approximately 8% of the sample.

General findings and caveats noted by the study authors: Clinical and demographic metadata were provided uncurated, with the amount varying by source and participant.

The sequenced sample consisted of peripheral blood. The TCR comes from a man aged 50 or older with active or convalescent COVID-19. The V and J segments used are TRBV10-3 and TRBJ2-1, with 9 central nucleotides matching TRBD1. The CDR3 loop reads CAIRGTGTEQFF. The nucleotides read TGTGCCATCAGGGGGACAGGGACCGAGCAGTTCTTC.